The 5 T cell receptor beta chains reported below all come from one sample, sequenced in a study of T cells after yellow fever vaccination. TCRdb reprocessed the 5' RACE reads via MiXCR and lists one record per CDR3 protein. The data show a few hundred thousand distinct CDR3 sequences, 10% to 15% seen once. Sequencing was performed on CD4+ T cells sorted from PBMCs, taken 45 days after the yellow fever booster vaccination. Receptors were obtained from a man aged 25-45 years who received the YFV17D yellow fever vaccine.

This rearrangement joins TRBV3-1 to TRBJ2-7; unclear D gene. Trimming cost V 4 bases and J 0 bases, with 10 bases left between them. Germline-derived CDR1 and CDR2 are LGHDT and YNNKEL (reference sequence). The CDR3 totals 14 residues. The CDR3 spells CASSPERVSYEQYF. The CDR3 DNA is TGTGCCAGCAGCCCCGAACGGGTCTCCTACGAGCAGTACTTC.

CDR3 amino acids: CATSRGQVDGELFF. CDR3 bases: TGTGCCACCAGCAGAGGACAGGTTGACGGGGAGCTGTTTTTT. The chain links TRBV15 to TRBJ2-2; a weak D match, TRBD1 (6 bases). The CDR3 is 14 amino acids. Trimming removed 1 base from V and 7 bases from J, with 10 bases in between. The germline V gene encodes CDR1 LNHNV and CDR2 YYDKDF (reference sequence). Based on the CDR3 plus reference TRBV15 and TRBJ2-2, the full variable domain is DAMVIQNPRYQVTQFGKPVTLSCSQTLNHNVMYWYQQKSSQAPKLLFHYYDKDFNNEADTPDNFQSRRPNTSFCFLDIRSPGLGDTAMYLCATSRGQVDGELFFGEGSRLTVL.

The chain links TRBV5-1 to TRBJ2-2; D unresolved. This CDR3 spans 15 amino acids. Germline CDR1 SGHRS, CDR2 YFSETQ. Trimming removed 5 bases from V and 5 bases from J, with 16 bases in between. The CDR3 DNA reads TGCGCCAGCAGTCAAACGGTTACCGGGACCGGGGAGCTGTTTTTT. It codes for CASSQTVTGTGELFF.

In regard to this clonotype: It may be a read error: a sequence one base away is much more abundant. The CDR3 here is CASNKTGTSFSEQFF. The CDR3 DNA reads TGTGCCAGCAATAAAACCGGGACTAGTTTCAGTGAGCAGTTCTTC. The rearrangement joins TRBV6-1 to TRBJ2-1; 8 bases align to TRBD2. The CDR3 consists of 15 residues. Trimming took 7 bases from V and 9 from J; bases not matched to a gene: 14. Germline values: CDR1 MNHNS, CDR2 SASEGT.

This clonotype was counted a few times. This rearrangement joins TRBV20-1 to TRBJ2-3, with D unclear. Trimming removed 6 bases at V and 7 bases at J, with 11 bases between. The CDR3 runs 11 residues. CDR1 is DFQATT, CDR2 SNEGSKA, per germline (reference sequence). CDR3 residues: CSAPYSNTQYF. The CDR3 DNA follows: TGCAGTGCCCCCTATTCTAATACGCAGTATTTT.